Sequencing of this T cell receptor beta chain was carried out in a study of T cells after posttransplantation cyclophosphamide. Germline V gene lookup returns CDR1 LGHNT and CDR2 FRNRAP. Trimming shortened V by 2 bases and J by 5 bases, and 24 bases separated the two germline ends. This CDR3 contains 18 residues. A marrow graft followed busulfan-fludarabine conditioning, with cyclophosphamide on days +3 and +4. Sequenced by immunoSEQ multiplex PCR; TCRdb stores in-frame clones only, minus some. The sample carries some 45,000 clones, about 92% recorded once. The sample here was PBMCs, taken just over 60 days after allogeneic stem cell transplant with posttransplant cyclophosphamide. The V call is TRBV12-5, the J call TRBJ1-1; D is perhaps TRBD1 (6 bases). This sequence originates from a male patient aged 60-70 years who received an allogeneic stem cell transplant from a related donor and was CMV-positive. Some T cells may be graft donor cells. The CDR3 region has the DNA TGTGCTAGTGGTTTGCCCAGACGGACAGAAACCCTGGGGACTGAAGCTTTCTTT. Translated, it gives CASGLPRRTETLGTEAFF.